The 27 T cell receptor beta chains reported below all come from one sample, sequenced in a study of T cell repertoires in cytomegalovirus infection (dated by TCRdb to the late 2010s). The data were produced on an Illumina HiSeq 1500. TCRdb applied fastp at Q25 and MiXCR to the public reads, then kept only in-frame beta chains. Each entry merges the rows of one CDR3 protein and shows their most common DNA and genes. The sample profile shows about 400,000 distinct CDR3 sequences; 15% to 20% of them were found once. Around 9.3% of the sample is taken by the ten largest. The sample comprised PBMCs. The receptors here all came from a human donor in good health (CMV status not recorded). Some clones in this sample may be carry-over from other donors' samples.

This clonotype was seen more than once but under ten times. The J gene is TRBJ2-5, the V gene TRBV7-8; D is undetermined. This CDR3 is 15 amino acids long. V gave up 1 base and J gave up 1 base, with 10 bases separating them. CDR1 and CDR2 (germline): SGHVS, FQNEAQ. CDR3 sequence: CASSLGWGTQETQYF. Written as DNA, the CDR3 is TGTGCCAGCAGCTTAGGTTGGGGTACCCAAGAGACCCAGTACTTC.

This clonotype was seen more than once but under ten times. The chain links TRBV6-2 or TRBV6-3 to TRBJ2-1; 8 bases map to TRBD1. This CDR3 has 16 residues. The V gene's germline CDR1 is MNHEY and CDR2 SVGEGT. J lost 5 bases, V lost 5 bases, and 11 bases had no gene match. The CDR3 region is CASSALRGLSNNEQFF. The CDR3 DNA sequence: TGTGCCAGCAGTGCCCTCAGGGGGCTTTCGAACAATGAGCAGTTCTTC.

The CDR3 loop reads CASSAFSRRGGYNEQFF. The CDR3 DNA reads as TGTGCCAGCAGTGCCTTTTCCCGGCGGGGGGGCTACAATGAGCAGTTCTTC. This chain uses TRBV28 with TRBJ2-1; TRBD2 agrees at 9 bases. Trimming removed 5 bases from V and 3 bases from J; junction bases left unmatched: 11. Germline CDR1 MDHEN, CDR2 SYDVKM. The CDR3 has 17 amino acids.

The sample holds many counts of this clonotype. V usage is TRBV12-3 or TRBV12-4 and J usage is TRBJ2-1; 7 bases fit TRBD2. The CDR3 spans 14 residues. Losses at the gene ends were 7 bases for V and 0 bases for J; bases not matched to a gene: 3. CDR3 coding DNA: TGTGCCAGCACCAGGACTAGCTCCTACAATGAGCAGTTCTTC. Its translation: CASTRTSSYNEQFF.

This rearrangement joins TRBV19 to TRBJ1-5; D uncertain. The CDR3 length is 12 residues. Germline CDR1 LNHDA, CDR2 SQIVND (reference sequence). The V and J ends lost 4 bases and 4 bases respectively, with 5 bases between them. CDR3 loop: CASSNRNQPQHF. The CDR3 DNA reads TGTGCCAGTAGTAACCGAAATCAGCCCCAGCATTTT.

The chain combines TRBV7-2 with TRBJ2-7; D possibly corresponds to TRBD2 (6 bases). Trimming shortened V by 2 bases and J by 0 bases, and 23 bases separated the two germline ends. The CDR3 consists of 19 residues. The germline V gene has CDR1 SGHTA and CDR2 FQGNSA. Here the CDR3 DNA reads TGTGCCAGCAGCTTAAACAGATTGACCCCGGGACTGAGCTCCTACGAGCAGTACTTC. Its protein product is CASSLNRLTPGLSSYEQYF.

This clonotype was observed at least ten times. The V gene is TRBV12-3 or TRBV12-4, the J gene TRBJ1-4; the D is unclear. The V end was cut by 5 bases, the J end by 8 bases, with 9 bases between. CDR3 size: 12 residues. The CDR3 spells CASSPSGEKLFF. The CDR3 DNA sequence: TGTGCCAGCAGTCCGAGCGGGGAAAAACTGTTTTTT.

This clonotype was counted many times. This sequence joins TRBV7-2 and TRBJ2-7, with 11 nucleotides matching TRBD2. The CDR3 contains 18 residues. In germline, CDR1 is SGHTA, CDR2 FQGNSA. The ends lost 2 bases at V and 2 bases at J; junction bases unmatched: 11. CDR3 sequence: CASSLTWGTSGGAYEQYF. CDR3 nucleotide sequence: TGTGCCAGCAGCTTAACCTGGGGGACTAGCGGAGGAGCCTACGAGCAGTACTTC.

This clonotype has just a few counts. This chain connects TRBV7-2 to TRBJ2-7; 7 positions agree with TRBD1. Germline V CDR1 and CDR2: SGHTA, FQGNSA. J gave up 2 bases and V 3 bases, and 7 bases lay outside the gene matches. CDR3 length equals 15 residues. CDR3 in DNA: TGTGCCAGCAGCTTCACAGGGACAGACCCCTACGAGCAGTACTTC. This translates into CASSFTGTDPYEQYF.

This clonotype was detected a few times. The chain joins TRBV20-1 to TRBJ2-3, with a weak D call TRBD2 (6 bases). Deletions cut 7 bases from V and 7 bases from J, with 18 bases between. The CDR3 extends over 13 amino acids. Germline CDR1 is DFQATT and CDR2 is SNEGSKA (reference sequence). The CDR3 is CSGIRGSSNTQYF. Here the CDR3 DNA reads TGCAGTGGGATTCGGGGGTCCTCAAATACGCAGTATTTT.

The chain uses TRBV19 and TRBJ1-5; tentatively, D is TRBD1 (5 bases). CDR1 is LNHDA, CDR2 SQIVND, per germline (reference sequence). The CDR3 consists of 15 residues. Trimming removed 3 bases at V and 1 base at J, with 10 bases between. CDR3 in amino acids: CASSIKGPSNQPQHF. In DNA form, the CDR3 reads TGTGCCAGTAGTATCAAGGGGCCCAGCAATCAGCCCCAGCATTTT.

This clonotype came up a few times. The chain links TRBV20-1 to TRBJ2-5; TRBD2 agrees at 11 bases. The junction had 5 bases not matched to a gene; V was cut back by 3 bases and J by 5 bases. The CDR3 is made up of 14 amino acids. Germline values: CDR1 DFQATT, CDR2 SNEGSKA (reference sequence). In DNA, the CDR3 is TGCAGTGCTAGGGTAGCGGGAGGGCGCGAGACCCAGTACTTC. Translating gives CSARVAGGRETQYF.

This chain links TRBV14 with TRBJ1-1, with D hard to call. V gave up 3 bases and J gave up 2 bases, with 7 bases separating them. CDR3 length equals 13 residues. Germline CDR1 and CDR2: SGHDN and FVKESK. The DNA of the CDR3 is TGTGCCAGCAGCCAGGACTACAACACTGAAGCTTTCTTT. Translated: CASSQDYNTEAFF.

The V call is TRBV6-8, the J call TRBJ1-2; D is unresolved. Between the trimmed V and J ends, which lost 0 bases and 8 bases, there was a span of 13 bases. Per germline, CDR1 MNHGY and CDR2 SAAAGT. CDR3 length: 14 residues. This CDR3 reads CASSYSRVLGGYTF. The CDR3 DNA reads TGTGCCAGCAGTTACTCTAGGGTTTTGGGAGGCTACACCTTC.

This clonotype was seen a few times. The genes are TRBV2 and TRBJ1-1, with a possible D match to TRBD1 (6 bases). The ends were cut back, 4 bases at V and 2 bases at J, with 8 bases in the middle. This CDR3 spans 13 amino acids. The germline CDR1 and CDR2 sequences are SNHLY and FYNNEI. CDR3 sequence: CASSGDTNTEAFF. CDR3 DNA sequence: TGTGCCAGCAGTGGGGACACAAACACTGAAGCTTTCTTT.

The chain uses TRBV15 and TRBJ2-3; TRBD2 might be the D (6 bases). V gave up 1 base and J gave up 4 bases, with 6 bases separating them. The germline CDR1 and CDR2 sequences are LNHNV and YYDKDF (reference sequence). The CDR3 runs to 13 residues. In nucleotides, the CDR3 is TGTGCCACCAGCAGAGGGGGGGCAGATACGCAGTATTTT. Encoded protein: CATSRGGADTQYF.

Many counts were recorded for this clonotype. This chain links TRBV24-1 with TRBJ2-1, with 7 positions matching TRBD2. CDR3 size: 16 residues. The V gene end was trimmed by 3 bases and the J gene end by 6 bases; junction bases not matched to a gene: 10. The germline V gene encodes CDR1 KGHDR and CDR2 SFDVKD. For the CDR3, the DNA is TGTGCCACCAGTGATCTCCCTAGCGGTCTACCCAATGAGCAGTTCTTC. Protein sequence: CATSDLPSGLPNEQFF.

This clonotype came up many times. The genes are TRBV6-2 or TRBV6-3 and TRBJ2-7; D uncertain. This CDR3 is 13 amino acids long. V gave up 0 bases and J gave up 4 bases, with 7 bases separating them. Germline V gene lookup returns CDR1 MNHEY and CDR2 SVGEGT. This CDR3 is CASSYSTRYEQYF. DNA for the CDR3: TGTGCCAGCAGTTACTCTACCCGATACGAGCAGTACTTC.

This clonotype was counted between two and nine times. The CDR3 DNA is TGTGCCAGCAGTTACCGTGGGGGTCAGCCCCAGCATTTT. Its translation: CASSYRGGQPQHF. The gene calls are TRBV6-2 or TRBV6-3 and TRBJ1-5; perhaps TRBD1 as D (5 bases). The ends were cut back, 2 bases at V and 6 bases at J, with 8 bases in the middle. This CDR3 comprises 13 residues. Germline V gene lookup returns CDR1 MNHEY and CDR2 SVGEGT.

The table lists this clonotype with many counts. The chain combines TRBV7-2 with TRBJ2-2; TRBD2 agrees at 8 bases. Per the germline V gene, CDR1 is SGHTA and CDR2 is FQGNSA. This CDR3 has 13 residues. CDR3: CGSGKGASGELFF. CDR3 in DNA: TGTGGTAGCGGGAAGGGTGCGTCCGGGGAGCTGTTTTTT.

This clonotype was recorded a few times. The chain recombines TRBV11-2 with TRBJ2-4; 7 nucleotides line up with TRBD1. Germline CDR1 and CDR2: SGHAT and FQNNGV. The CDR3 has 14 residues. V lost 5 bases to trimming and J lost 4 bases; unmatched junction nucleotides: 5. The CDR3 protein is CASSPPTGKNIQYF. In DNA form, the CDR3 reads TGTGCCAGCAGCCCGCCGACAGGGAAAAACATTCAGTACTTC.

This clonotype was seen repeatedly, ten times or more. This rearrangement joins TRBV6-1 to TRBJ2-1; maybe TRBD1 (6 bases). This CDR3 is 14 amino acids long. The germline V and J ends were trimmed by 0 bases and 7 bases, with 10 bases remaining between them. Germline CDR1 and CDR2: MNHNS and SASEGT. The CDR3, as DNA: TGTGCCAGCAGTGAAGCGCTGAGGGGGAATGAGCAGTTCTTC. Encoded protein: CASSEALRGNEQFF.

This clonotype was seen a few times. The chain carries TRBV7-9 and TRBJ2-5, with TRBD2 identical over 9 bases. This CDR3 spans 15 amino acids. Germline loops: CDR1 SEHNR, CDR2 FQNEAQ (reference sequence). The V and J ends lost 1 base and 5 bases, in that order; junction bases with no gene match: 5. CDR3 residues: CASSLGSGGTETQYF. CDR3 sequence (DNA): TGTGCCAGCAGCTTAGGTAGCGGGGGAACCGAGACCCAGTACTTC.

This clonotype was seen at least ten times. The rearrangement joins TRBV6-1 to TRBJ1-2; 10 bases agree with TRBD1. Germline assignment: CDR1 MNHNS and CDR2 SASEGT. V shed 6 bases and J 7 bases; nucleotides not matched to a gene: 8. This CDR3 spans 14 amino acids. CDR3 nucleotides: TGTGCCAGCAGCCGGGGGACAGGGGATTTTGGCTACACCTTC. It specifies CASSRGTGDFGYTF.

The rearrangement uses TRBV30 and TRBJ1-1; TRBD1 agrees at 10 bases. With 2 bases clipped from V and 10 bases from J, the junction kept 16 bases outside the gene matches. Germline V gene lookup returns CDR1 GTSNPN and CDR2 SVGIG (reference sequence). The CDR3 has 16 residues. The chain's CDR3 is CAWSFARLGQGIRAFF. CDR3 nucleotide sequence: TGTGCCTGGAGTTTCGCTAGGCTGGGACAGGGGATTAGAGCTTTCTTT.

This clonotype was counted a few times. V usage is TRBV3-1 and J usage is TRBJ2-3; D is undetermined. Germline assignment: CDR1 LGHDT and CDR2 YNNKEL (reference sequence). The V end was cut by 0 bases, the J end by 8 bases, with 12 bases between. CDR3 length: 14 residues. This CDR3 reads CASSQDLTPVTQYF. CDR3 sequence (DNA): TGTGCCAGCAGCCAAGATTTGACCCCTGTTACGCAGTATTTT.

This chain links TRBV12-3 or TRBV12-4 with TRBJ1-1; TRBD1 is a possible D gene (6 bases). The CDR3 loop spans 15 amino acids. Between the trimmed V and J ends, which lost 6 bases and 1 base, there was a span of 15 bases. In DNA, the CDR3 is TGTGCCAGCAGCCTGAGAATAGGGGGGAACACTGAAGCTTTCTTT. It specifies CASSLRIGGNTEAFF.